Following are 11 T cell receptor beta chains from one sample sequenced in a study of T-cell reconstitution after alpha-beta-depleted transplantation in children. Unique molecular identifiers were used in preparing the TCRbeta library. TCRdb ran MiXCR on the PCR reads and lists one entry per CDR3 protein. The table records about a million distinct CDR3 sequences, roughly 31% of them present only once. This specimen was PBMCs, mostly from graft donor cells, taken 360 days after TCRalphabeta/CD19-depleted stem cell transplant. These receptor sequences come from a boy in the first two years of life who had a stem cell transplant for SCID, so the T cells may come from the graft donor.

The chain links TRBV6-1 to TRBJ1-2; tentative D call: TRBD1 (6 bases). Trimming took off 6 bases at V and 4 bases at J, with 18 bases between the two ends. Germline V CDR1 and CDR2: MNHNS, SASEGT. The CDR3 runs 15 residues. The CDR3 nucleotides are TGTGCCAGCAGATCCAGTACGGGGGCTTCCTATGGCTACACCTTC. This sequence encodes CASRSSTGASYGYTF.

The CDR3 region is CASIRDRNQPQHF. In nucleotides, the CDR3 is TGTGCCAGCATTCGGGACCGCAATCAGCCCCAGCATTTT. The chain couples TRBV12-3 or TRBV12-4 to TRBJ1-5; tentative D call: TRBD1 (5 bases). V dropped 7 bases and J dropped 2 bases, with 9 bases sitting between them. The CDR3 sequence is 13 residues long.

This clonotype occurred many times. The rearrangement links TRBV10-3 to TRBJ2-5; D possibly corresponds to TRBD2 (6 bases). The CDR3 contains 15 residues. In germline, CDR1 is ENHRY, CDR2 SYGVKD. Trimming removed 0 bases from V and 5 bases from J, with 13 bases in between. For the CDR3, the DNA is TGTGCCATCAGTGAGTCAGGGAGGAGCGGGGAGACCCAGTACTTC. This translates into CAISESGRSGETQYF.

The V and J genes are TRBV28 and TRBJ2-1; D remains ambiguous. The V gene lost 3 bases and the J gene lost 9 bases, with 12 bases spanning the gap. CDR1 and CDR2 from the germline V gene are MDHEN and SYDVKM. The CDR3 is 13 amino acids. In nucleotides, the CDR3 is TGTGCCAGCAGTTTTCGGCTTTTGGGTGAGCAGTTCTTC. This translates into CASSFRLLGEQFF.

The rearrangement uses TRBV29-1 and TRBJ2-7; the match to TRBD1 covers 7 bases. Per the germline V gene, CDR1 is SQVTM and CDR2 is ANQGSEA. Unmatched junction bases numbered 10, after V lost 3 bases and J lost 8 bases. This CDR3 is 13 amino acids long. CDR3 in amino acids: CSVEITGDGKQYF. The CDR3 coding sequence is TGCAGCGTTGAGATAACAGGGGACGGGAAGCAGTACTTC.

This clonotype has just a few counts. The chain combines TRBV4-2 with TRBJ1-1; D may be TRBD1 (5 bases). The ends were cut back, 2 bases at V and 1 base at J, with 14 bases in the middle. From germline, CDR1 is LGHNA and CDR2 YNFKEQ. The CDR3 covers 16 residues. DNA of the CDR3: TGTGCCAGCAGCCAACAAATGGGACGGGCGAACACTGAAGCTTTCTTT. Its translation is CASSQQMGRANTEAFF.

This sequence joins TRBV28 and TRBJ1-1, with D tentatively TRBD1 (6 bases). The CDR3 sequence is 15 residues long. V dropped 6 bases and J dropped 3 bases, with 17 bases sitting between them. Germline CDR1 MDHEN, CDR2 SYDVKM. The CDR3 nucleotides read TGTGCCAGCAGCCCTGAGGGACACGGGCACACTGAAGCTTTCTTT. This codes for CASSPEGHGHTEAFF.

The rearrangement uses TRBV11-2 and TRBJ2-3, with 8 bases aligning to TRBD2. The CDR3 covers 20 residues. CDR1 is SGHAT and CDR2 is FQNNGV in the germline V gene. Losses at the gene ends were 5 bases for V and 5 bases for J; bases not matched to a gene: 24. CDR3 nucleotides: TGTGCCAGCAGCCACATCACGGGTGCGGGGGGTCTCCCTCCCGTAGATACGCAGTATTTT. Its translation: CASSHITGAGGLPPVDTQYF. The full variable domain, rest sourced from reference TRBV11-2 and TRBJ2-3, is EAGVAQSPRYKIIEKRQSVAFWCNPISGHATLYWYQQILGQGPKLLIQFQNNGVVDDSQLPKDRFSAERLKGVDSTLKIQPAKLEDSAVYLCASSHITGAGGLPPVDTQYFGPGTRLTVL.

The V gene is TRBV6-1, the J gene TRBJ2-5; tentatively, D is TRBD1 or TRBD2 (5 bases each). The length of the CDR3 is 13 residues. Trimming stripped 11 bases from V and 7 bases from J, with 20 bases between. The germline V gene encodes CDR1 MNHNS and CDR2 SASEGT. The CDR3 is CASRDAVPGTQYF. As DNA, the CDR3 is TGTGCCTCCCGGGACGCGGTACCGGGGACCCAGTACTTC.

This clonotype was detected only a few times. The V gene is TRBV6-2 or TRBV6-3, the J gene TRBJ1-1; 8 bases agree with TRBD1. J lost 5 bases, V lost 6 bases, and 11 bases had no gene match. The germline V gene encodes CDR1 MNHEY and CDR2 SVGEGT. The CDR3 contains 15 residues. The DNA of the CDR3 is TGTGCCAGCAGGCTGACAGGGGTAATGAGGACTGAAGCTTTCTTT. Translating gives CASRLTGVMRTEAFF.

The genes are TRBV29-1 and TRBJ2-7, with D perhaps matching TRBD2 (6 bases). Trimming took off 4 bases at V and 5 bases at J, with 15 bases between the two ends. The CDR3 runs 13 residues. The V gene's germline CDR1 is SQVTM and CDR2 ANQGSEA. CDR3 residues: CSVGSRGGDEQYF. In nucleotides, the CDR3 is TGCAGCGTTGGAAGTAGGGGAGGCGACGAGCAGTACTTC.